This is a list of T cell receptor beta chains from one sample in a study of blood T cell repertoires in COVID-19. Generated by immunoSEQ multiplex PCR, the TCRdb table keeps only in-frame clones and is missing some. There are tens of thousands of clones in the sample; about 90% occur only once, and more than 15% lies in the top ten. Sequencing used peripheral blood. The receptor source for this set is a human donor with active COVID-19. The donor label of this sample is uncertain. Both conserved end residues are part of each CDR3. Fields, in order: J gene, V gene, CDR3 protein.

TRBJ2-2 TRBV27 CASSLYGGLGTGELFF
TRBJ2-1 TRBV19 CASSPTSYNEQFF
TRBJ2-1 TRBV4-2 CASSQPTSGGDYNEQFF
TRBJ1-5 TRBV6-2/TRBV6-3 CASSRSYNQPQHF
TRBJ2-7 TRBV12-3/TRBV12-4 CASSPTNREEYF
TRBJ2-7 TRBV7-8 CASSETGQPPLEQYF
TRBJ1-4 TRBV6-6 CASSFSGGDEKLFF
TRBJ2-6 TRBV5-8 CASSLWTVSGANVLTF
TRBJ1-1 TRBV29-1 CSVAKNTEAFF
TRBJ1-3 TRBV7-2 CASSLGVRGVRNTIYF
TRBJ2-1 TRBV11-2 CASSLGGRSYNEQFF
TRBJ2-5 TRBV27 CASSLFAPRWTGGETQYF
TRBJ2-5 TRBV5-8 CASSLKAGKDETQYF
TRBJ2-1 TRBV4-3 CASSQMLALHEQFF
TRBJ1-2 TRBV4-1 CASSQMSGQGGGYTF
TRBJ2-1 TRBV7-2 CASSPLGPGGNEQFF
TRBJ2-5 TRBV19 CASSNAGAETQYF
TRBJ2-1 TRBV18 CASSPTGFNEQFF
TRBJ2-1 TRBV12-3/TRBV12-4 CASSTGGYNEQFF
TRBJ2-7 TRBV3-1/TRBV3-2 CASSQERTGVYEQYF
TRBJ1-2 TRBV10-2 CASMTDSYGYTF
TRBJ1-1 TRBV6-5 CASSPRDRASEAFF
TRBJ1-3 TRBV14 CASSQGQFLSSGNTIYF
TRBJ1-1 TRBV6-5 CASSLGQLNTEAFF
TRBJ1-4 TRBV6-5 CASTQGGASEKLFF
TRBJ2-1 TRBV27 CASSKTRDRGNNEQFF
TRBJ2-3 TRBV12-3/TRBV12-4 CASRGTSFDTQYF